This T cell receptor beta chain was captured in a study of blood T cells in healthy people across ages. In its sample, this clonotype was seen a few times. The authors ran a second PCR of roughly 6 to 11 cycles using a sample-barcoded 5' primer and a J-beta primer mix. TCRdb reprocessed the 5' RACE reads via MiXCR and lists one record per CDR3 protein. The data show approximately 490,000 distinct CDR3 sequences, with less than 25% seen just once and roughly 9% held by the top ten. Separately, the same data were catalogued under a study of T cells of mothers and their children.

Sequencing was done on a sample of blood. This clonotype was obtained from a boy between 5 and 17 years old in good health.

This CDR3 reads CASSEQGSNYGYTF. CDR3 nucleotide sequence: TGCGCCAGCAGTGAACAGGGTTCTAACTATGGCTACACCTTC. This chain joins TRBV10-2 and TRBJ1-2; possible D gene TRBD1, 6 bases. The CDR3 extends over 14 amino acids. V was cut by 3 bases and J by 0 bases, with 8 bases left in between. Germline assignment: CDR1 WSHSY and CDR2 SAAADI.